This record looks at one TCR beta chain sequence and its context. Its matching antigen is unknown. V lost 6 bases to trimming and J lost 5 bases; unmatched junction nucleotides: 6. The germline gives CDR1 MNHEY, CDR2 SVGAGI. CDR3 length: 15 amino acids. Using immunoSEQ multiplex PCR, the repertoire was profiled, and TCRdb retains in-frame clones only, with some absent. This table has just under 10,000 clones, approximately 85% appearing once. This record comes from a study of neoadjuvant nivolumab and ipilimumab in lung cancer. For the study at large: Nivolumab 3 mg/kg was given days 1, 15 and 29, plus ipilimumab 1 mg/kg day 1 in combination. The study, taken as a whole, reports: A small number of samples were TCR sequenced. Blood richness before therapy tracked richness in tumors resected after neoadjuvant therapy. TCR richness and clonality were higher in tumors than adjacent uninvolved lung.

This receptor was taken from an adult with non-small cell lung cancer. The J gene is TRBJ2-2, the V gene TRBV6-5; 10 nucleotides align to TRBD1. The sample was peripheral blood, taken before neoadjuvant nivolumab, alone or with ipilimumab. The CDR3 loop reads CASRNQGQGTGELFF. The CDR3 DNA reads TGTGCCAGCAGAAATCAGGGACAGGGGACCGGGGAGCTGTTTTTT.